Shown below are 32 T cell receptor beta chains from a single sample sequenced in a study of monozygotic twins with inflammatory bowel disease. TCRdb reprocessed the 5' RACE reads and reports one entry per CDR3 protein, with no DNA. The sample data list more than 350,000 distinct CDR3 sequences. The specimen sequenced was blood. These receptors were taken from a human donor with ulcerative colitis or Crohn's disease, or a healthy co-twin of an affected twin (not recorded which).

The chain combines TRBV18 with TRBJ2-7; without DNA, the TCRdb call of TRBD2 cannot be checked. Germline assignment: CDR1 KGHSH and CDR2 LQKENI. The CDR3 runs 18 residues. CDR3: CASSPTTGGGGTIYEQYF.

The rearrangement uses TRBV7-2 and TRBJ2-2; the TRBD1 assignment by TCRdb is unverifiable without DNA. CDR1 and CDR2 (germline): SGHTA, FQGNSA. The CDR3 length is 13 residues. This CDR3 is CATLRRSTGELFF. Looking up the rest from reference TRBV7-2 and TRBJ2-2 gives the full variable domain: GAGVSQSPSNKVTEKGKDVELRCDPISGHTALYWYRQSLGQGLEFLIYFQGNSAPDKSGLPSDRFSAERTGGSVSTLTIQRTQQEDSAVYLCATLRRSTGELFFGEGSRLTVL.

This rearrangement joins TRBV7-9 to TRBJ2-3; the D call of TRBD1 rests on TCRdb alone, since no DNA is present to check it. Germline loops: CDR1 SEHNR, CDR2 FQNEAQ (reference sequence). The CDR3 has 14 residues. CDR3 loop: CASENRGSSDTQYF.

The chain uses TRBV5-4 and TRBJ2-7. The CDR3 loop spans 14 amino acids. Germline values: CDR1 SGHNT, CDR2 YYREEE (reference sequence). The CDR3 protein is CASSFFNLSWEQYF.

The chain links TRBV12-3 or TRBV12-4 to TRBJ2-4; TCRdb designates TRBD1, a call that cannot be tested without DNA. This CDR3 contains 12 residues. This chain's CDR3 is CASSLKGDIQYF.

V and J are TRBV7-2 and TRBJ1-6; with no DNA, the TCRdb D assignment of TRBD1 cannot be verified. The CDR3 runs 14 residues. Germline lookup yields CDR1 SGHTA and CDR2 FQGNSA. CDR3 in amino acids: CASSPDRGASPLHF. Drawing the rest from reference TRBV7-2 and TRBJ1-6, the complete variable domain is GAGVSQSPSNKVTEKGKDVELRCDPISGHTALYWYRQSLGQGLEFLIYFQGNSAPDKSGLPSDRFSAERTGGSVSTLTIQRTQQEDSAVYLCASSPDRGASPLHFGNGTRLTVT.

The chain is built from TRBV12-3 or TRBV12-4 and TRBJ2-7. This CDR3 has 13 amino acids. This CDR3 is CASSLAGNYEQYF.

V and J are TRBV28 and TRBJ2-7; TCRdb picks TRBD1, but there is no DNA to check that call. The CDR3 has 14 residues. In germline, CDR1 is MDHEN, CDR2 SYDVKM. The CDR3 sequence is CASSPPESGYEQYF.

The rearrangement links TRBV4-1 to TRBJ2-7; the TRBD1 assignment by TCRdb is unverifiable without DNA. CDR3 size: 15 residues. Germline-derived CDR1 and CDR2 are MGHRA and YSYEKL. The CDR3 protein is CASSQAQTQAYEQYF.

The rearrangement joins TRBV7-6 to TRBJ2-1; checking the TCRdb D call of TRBD2 is not possible without DNA. Germline loops: CDR1 SGHVS, CDR2 FNYEAQ. The CDR3 is 17 amino acids. The CDR3 here is CASSQSAGTSGYNEQFF.

V usage is TRBV29-1 and J usage is TRBJ2-3; TCRdb gives TRBD1 as the D gene, but with no DNA this cannot be confirmed. The CDR3 length is 16 residues. Germline CDR1 and CDR2: SQVTM and ANQGSEA. CDR3 in amino acids: CSVEDGLDWGEDTQYF.

This chain links TRBV5-1 with TRBJ1-1; TCRdb lists TRBD1, though no DNA is available to test this call. In germline, CDR1 is SGHRS, CDR2 YFSETQ. This CDR3 is built from 14 residues. The CDR3 protein is CASSLVSGATEAFF.

The chain is built from TRBV29-1 and TRBJ2-5; with no DNA, the TCRdb D assignment of TRBD1 cannot be verified. CDR1 is SQVTM and CDR2 is ANQGSEA in the germline V gene. The CDR3 is 13 residues long. Here the CDR3 reads CSVEVGQQETQYF. The whole variable domain, remainder taken from reference TRBV29-1 and TRBJ2-5, is SAVISQKPSRDICQRGTSLTIQCQVDSQVTMMFWYRQQPGQSLTLIATANQGSEATYESGFVIDKFPISRPNLTFSTLTVSNMSPEDSSIYLCSVEVGQQETQYFGPGTRLLVL.

The chain links TRBV10-3 to TRBJ2-5; no DNA is available, so the TRBD2 call from TCRdb remains unchecked. The CDR3 runs 18 residues. Germline V gene lookup returns CDR1 ENHRY and CDR2 SYGVKD. The CDR3 sequence: CAISATPGLAGGEETQYF.

The genes are TRBV5-1 and TRBJ2-5; TCRdb's D call, TRBD1, is unchecked because there is no DNA. Looked up from germline, CDR1 is SGHRS and CDR2 is YFSETQ. The CDR3 extends over 14 amino acids. The CDR3 loop reads CASSSGQVGETQYF.

The chain couples TRBV30 to TRBJ1-1. This CDR3 comprises 12 residues. The V gene's germline CDR1 is GTSNPN and CDR2 SVGIG (reference sequence). Here the CDR3 reads CAWSPGLPEAFF.

The chain recombines TRBV20-1 with TRBJ2-7; no DNA is available, so the TRBD2 call from TCRdb remains unchecked. Germline lookup yields CDR1 DFQATT and CDR2 SNEGSKA (reference sequence). This CDR3 is 11 amino acids long. The CDR3 here is CSATSWREQYF.

The V gene is TRBV12-3 or TRBV12-4, the J gene TRBJ2-1. The CDR3 has 16 residues. CDR3: CASSFGGRNFKDEQFF.

The chain couples TRBV6-5 to TRBJ1-5; there is no DNA to check the TCRdb D call of TRBD1. Per germline, CDR1 MNHEY and CDR2 SVGAGI. The CDR3 runs to 16 residues. CDR3 region: CASSYGDREVNQPQHF.

V usage is TRBV7-8 and J usage is TRBJ2-7; as DNA is missing, the TRBD2 call by TCRdb cannot be tested. Germline V lookup: CDR1 SGHVS, CDR2 FQNEAQ. The CDR3 is made up of 16 amino acids. CDR3 sequence reads: CASSPRDSGTYAGQYF.

The chain is built from TRBV5-1 and TRBJ2-7. Germline V gives CDR1 SGHRS, CDR2 YFSETQ. This CDR3 has 13 residues. This chain's CDR3 is CASSFESFLEQYF.

The V and J genes are TRBV5-1 and TRBJ2-2; absent DNA, TCRdb's TRBD2 call cannot be checked. Germline V gives CDR1 SGHRS, CDR2 YFSETQ. The CDR3 spans 18 residues. CDR3 residues: CASSRLAAAGGSTGELFF.

The V call is TRBV4-2, the J call TRBJ1-5; TCRdb lists TRBD1, though no DNA is available to test this call. Germline lookup yields CDR1 LGHNA and CDR2 YNFKEQ. This CDR3 has 17 amino acids. CDR3 sequence: CASSQEWGDRAQQPQHF.

CDR3: CASSQPTVGAGWFNEQFF. This chain joins TRBV4-2 and TRBJ2-1; the TCRdb call, TRBD2, lacks DNA for checking. The CDR3 loop spans 18 amino acids. CDR1 and CDR2 from the germline V gene are LGHNA and YNFKEQ.

The V call is TRBV4-3, the J call TRBJ1-2; TCRdb reports TRBD1, a call that lacks DNA to check it against. CDR1 LGHNA and CDR2 YSLEER come from the germline V gene. CDR3 length: 15 residues. CDR3 in amino acids: CASSQRQGPNYGYTF.

The genes are TRBV20-1 and TRBJ2-3; absent DNA, TCRdb's TRBD1 call cannot be checked. Germline CDR1 and CDR2: DFQATT and SNEGSKA (reference sequence). The CDR3 contains 14 residues. CDR3 amino acids: CSASSSAGADTQYF.

The chain is built from TRBV5-1 and TRBJ2-1; with no DNA, the TCRdb D assignment of TRBD2 cannot be verified. This CDR3 is 14 amino acids long. The germline V gene encodes CDR1 SGHRS and CDR2 YFSETQ. CDR3 residues: CASSPGGHYNEQFF.

V and J are TRBV6-1 and TRBJ2-1; TCRdb picks TRBD2, but there is no DNA to check that call. CDR1 is MNHNS and CDR2 is SASEGT in the germline V gene. This CDR3 contains 15 residues. CDR3: CASSPGTSGRNEQFF.

V is TRBV5-8 and J is TRBJ1-2; TCRdb's D gene call, TRBD1, goes unchecked for lack of DNA. Per the germline V gene, CDR1 is SGHTS and CDR2 is YDEGEE. This CDR3 has 12 residues. CDR3 amino acids: CASSPGTGGYTF.

The gene calls are TRBV29-1 and TRBJ2-7. Germline loops: CDR1 SQVTM, CDR2 ANQGSEA. The CDR3 sequence is 13 residues long. The chain's CDR3 is CSVVAGSSYEQYF.

This chain connects TRBV5-1 to TRBJ2-7. This CDR3 is 17 amino acids long. Germline loops: CDR1 SGHRS, CDR2 YFSETQ. The CDR3 protein is CASSLAGMAGGTYEQYF.

The chain couples TRBV27 to TRBJ1-3; lacking DNA, the TRBD1 call made by TCRdb goes unchecked. This CDR3 is 16 amino acids long. Germline values: CDR1 MNHEY, CDR2 SMNVEV (reference sequence). This CDR3 is CASSSRQYSSGNTIYF.